The subject of this entry is one TCR beta chain. Its antigen is as yet unknown. There are 16 residues in the CDR3. Germline CDR1 is GTSNPN and CDR2 is SVGIG (reference sequence). V was trimmed by 1 base and J by 3 bases, leaving 18 bases between them. Measured with immunoSEQ multiplex PCR; TCRdb has only the in-frame clones, and not every one. The repertoire holds about 480,000 clones, with around nine tenths as singletons. This sample is drawn from a study of Ad26.COV2.S vaccination and SARS-CoV-2 variants. Study-wide background: Once, or twice with 56 days between doses, Ad26.COV2.S was given intramuscularly.

Treatment here: around 19 received Ad26.COV2.S at low or high dose, single or two shots; roughly five received placebo; per-sample allocation not given. After the first vaccine or placebo injection, samples were drawn on day 63. Adults aged 18-55 years in Boston included the donor. Study conclusions and caveats: The breadth of spike-specific CD8+ and CD4+ T cell responses after vaccination was reportedly substantial. Relative to placebo recipients, vaccine recipients exhibited elevated spike-specific TCR breadth.

This sequence was found in a person between 18 and 60 years old who received the Ad26.COV2.S COVID-19 vaccine or a placebo. This chain uses TRBV30 with TRBJ1-1; D perhaps matches TRBD1 (5 bases). This specimen was peripheral blood, taken in a trial of Ad26.COV2.S vaccine versus placebo. The CDR3 protein is CAWSDRRAPLDTEAFF. For the CDR3, the DNA is TGTGCCTGGAGTGACCGCAGGGCGCCGCTGGACACTGAAGCTTTCTTT.